These 31 T cell receptor beta chains were sequenced from one sample in a study of blood T cells in healthy people across ages. Using a J-beta primer mix together with a sample-barcoded 5' primer, a second PCR was run for about 6 to 12 cycles. TCRdb used MiXCR to reprocess the 5' RACE reads, holding one entry per CDR3 protein. Among hundreds of thousands of distinct CDR3 sequences listed, about 37% were seen once. Sequenced material: blood. The origin of the receptors is a man younger than 35 in good health.

Only a few counts were recorded for this clonotype. As DNA, the CDR3 is TGCGCCAGCAGCCAAGATTCCCCACTAGCGGGGCCCCCAGATACGCAGTATTTT. The encoded protein is CASSQDSPLAGPPDTQYF. This rearrangement joins TRBV4-3 to TRBJ2-3; TRBD2 aligns across 10 bases. The CDR3 has 18 residues. Germline CDR1 reads LGHNA; CDR2 reads YSLEER. Trimming took 0 bases from V and 4 from J; bases not matched to a gene: 10.

The rearrangement uses TRBV4-3 and TRBJ1-1; 9 positions agree with TRBD1. V lost 0 bases to trimming and J lost 10 bases; unmatched junction nucleotides: 9. Germline V gene sequence: CDR1 LGHNA, CDR2 YSLEER. The CDR3 runs to 15 residues. The CDR3 sequence: CASSQERGQGQRAFF. Written as DNA, the CDR3 is TGCGCCAGCAGCCAAGAAAGGGGACAGGGCCAGAGAGCTTTCTTT.

The chain carries TRBV6-1 and TRBJ1-1; 8 bases match TRBD1. This CDR3 comprises 13 residues. With V trimmed by 5 bases and J by 6 bases, 5 bases remained unmatched. Germline V CDR1 and CDR2: MNHNS, SASEGT. The chain's CDR3 is CASSPGGSPEAFF. The DNA for the CDR3 is TGTGCCAGCAGTCCAGGGGGCTCTCCTGAAGCTTTCTTT.

The chain employs TRBV29-1 and TRBJ1-2, with D tentatively TRBD1 (5 bases). V lost 0 bases, J lost 5 bases, and 13 bases lay in between. Germline loops: CDR1 SQVTM, CDR2 ANQGSEA. CDR3 size: 14 residues. CDR3 in amino acids: CSVEDGVGVYGYTF. In DNA, the CDR3 is TGCAGCGTTGAAGATGGGGTAGGGGTTTATGGCTACACCTTC.

This clonotype was counted a few times. The J gene is TRBJ2-2, the V gene TRBV3-1; TRBD2 matches at 7 bases. Germline-derived CDR1 and CDR2 are LGHDT and YNNKEL (reference sequence). This CDR3 is 15 amino acids long. The V and J ends lost 6 bases and 4 bases, in that order; junction bases with no gene match: 8. The DNA for the CDR3 is TGTGCCAGCAGGGTCGCCCCGGGGGGCACCGGGGAGCTGTTTTTT. Translation: CASRVAPGGTGELFF.

This clonotype was recorded at least ten times. The chain carries TRBV6-5 and TRBJ2-7, with 11 bases matching TRBD1. The V gene end was trimmed by 6 bases and the J gene end by 5 bases; junction bases not matched to a gene: 6. The CDR3 runs to 14 residues. CDR1 and CDR2 (germline): MNHEY, SVGAGI. Here the CDR3 reads CASSRGQGVHEQYF. The CDR3 region has the DNA TGTGCCAGCAGCCGGGGACAGGGGGTCCACGAGCAGTACTTC.

This clonotype was detected ten times or more. This chain connects TRBV29-1 to TRBJ2-7, with a tentative D call TRBD1 (5 bases). The CDR3 extends over 16 amino acids. Germline lookup yields CDR1 SQVTM and CDR2 ANQGSEA. Trimming took off 3 bases at V and 4 bases at J, with 22 bases between the two ends. The CDR3 reads CSVDVLRTPTKYEQYF. In nucleotides, the CDR3 is TGCAGCGTTGATGTCTTAAGGACACCCACCAAATACGAGCAGTACTTC.

This clonotype has ten or more counts. The V call is TRBV11-2, the J call TRBJ1-2, with D possibly TRBD1 on 5 matching bases. The V and J ends lost 0 bases and 5 bases respectively, with 10 bases between them. The CDR3 is made up of 14 amino acids. The germline gives CDR1 SGHAT, CDR2 FQNNGV. In DNA, the CDR3 is TGTGCCAGCAGCTTAGATCAGGGAACTTATGGCTACACCTTC. It specifies CASSLDQGTYGYTF.

The genes are TRBV2 and TRBJ2-1, with D tentatively TRBD2 (6 bases). The CDR3 sequence is 19 residues long. Germline V gene data show CDR1 as SNHLY and CDR2 as FYNNEI. Trimming left V 3 bases short and J 13 bases short, with 34 bases between. DNA of the CDR3: TGTGCCAGCAGTGATGGTGGGAGGACCTCATCCCTTGGGCTCTGGACCCAGTTCTTC. Its protein product is CASSDGGRTSSLGLWTQFF. The full variable domain, its missing parts supplied by reference TRBV2 and TRBJ2-1, is EPEVTQTPSHQVTQMGQEVILRCVPISNHLYFYWYRQILGQKVEFLVSFYNNEISEKSEIFDDQFSVERPDGSNFTLKIRSTKLEDSAMYFCASSDGGRTSSLGLWTQFFGPGTRLTVL.

This clonotype was picked up a small number of times. The chain joins TRBV4-2 to TRBJ2-5; D perhaps matches TRBD1 (5 bases). Deletions cut 0 bases from V and 0 bases from J, with 14 bases between. The germline CDR1 and CDR2 sequences are LGHNA and YNFKEQ. The CDR3 spans 17 residues. The CDR3 coding sequence is TGTGCCAGCAGCCAAGATGGTACAGGAGCAGACCAAGAGACCCAGTACTTC. Encoded protein: CASSQDGTGADQETQYF.

The V call is TRBV9, the J call TRBJ1-2; no clear D. This CDR3 spans 12 amino acids. Trimming cost V 4 bases and J 7 bases, with 11 bases left between them. Germline values: CDR1 SGDLS, CDR2 YYNGEE. The CDR3 reads CASSTRAFGYTF. The CDR3 DNA reads as TGTGCCAGCAGCACCCGAGCTTTTGGCTACACCTTC.

This rearrangement joins TRBV30 to TRBJ1-1; D remains unclear. This CDR3 comprises 13 residues. Deletions cut 3 bases from V and 3 bases from J, with 11 bases between. Germline lookup yields CDR1 GTSNPN and CDR2 SVGIG (reference sequence). The CDR3 sequence: CAWRAAVHTEAFF. CDR3 DNA: TGTGCCTGGAGGGCGGCAGTTCACACTGAAGCTTTCTTT.

The rearrangement links TRBV28 to TRBJ1-4; D is uncertain. Trimming pared 1 base from V and 6 bases from J, leaving 12 bases between. The CDR3 covers 15 residues. The germline V gene has CDR1 MDHEN and CDR2 SYDVKM. CDR3 DNA sequence: TGTGCCAGCAGTTTATCGGGCCCTGGGGATGAAAAACTGTTTTTT. Translated: CASSLSGPGDEKLFF.

The chain employs TRBV9 and TRBJ1-1; 7 bases are shared with TRBD1. CDR1 SGDLS and CDR2 YYNGEE come from the germline V gene. The ends lost 4 bases at V and 7 bases at J; junction bases unmatched: 16. The CDR3 runs 16 residues. CDR3 in amino acids: CASSPSPGQGDGEAFF. As DNA, the CDR3 is TGTGCCAGCAGCCCCTCCCCGGGGCAGGGGGACGGTGAAGCTTTCTTT. Looking up the rest from reference TRBV9 and TRBJ1-1 gives the full variable domain: DSGVTQTPKHLITATGQRVTLRCSPRSGDLSVYWYQQSLDQGLQFLIQYYNGEERAKGNILERFSAQQFPDLHSELNLSSLELGDSALYFCASSPSPGQGDGEAFFGQGTRLTVV.

DNA of the CDR3: TGTGCCAGCAGTTTCGACCTTGGGACAGCGGGAAACACCATATATTTT. Its protein product is CASSFDLGTAGNTIYF. This rearrangement joins TRBV27 to TRBJ1-3, with TRBD1 matching 7 bases. The CDR3 is made up of 16 amino acids. Trimming cost V 3 bases and J 4 bases; bases outside gene matches: 9. Looked up from germline, CDR1 is MNHEY and CDR2 is SMNVEV (reference sequence).

In this sample, this clonotype turned up a few times. The chain uses TRBV29-1 and TRBJ2-7; 7 bases line up with TRBD1. The CDR3 runs 13 residues. The ends lost 7 bases at V and 2 bases at J; junction bases unmatched: 8. Per the germline V gene, CDR1 is SQVTM and CDR2 is ANQGSEA. CDR3 loop: CSARTGPTYEQYF. The CDR3 DNA reads TGCAGCGCCCGGACAGGACCAACCTACGAGCAGTACTTC.

V gene TRBV21-1 combines with J gene TRBJ1-1; the table gives TRBD1 as D, unverified against the DNA. TRBV21-1 is a pseudogene locus. The CDR3 is 17 residues long. CDR3 DNA: TGTGCCAGCAGCCAAAGAAGGTCGTCAGGGGGAGAGACTGAAGCTTTCTTT. The encoded protein is CASSQRRSSGGETEAFF.

In its sample, this clonotype was seen many times. The rearrangement uses TRBV12-3 or TRBV12-4 and TRBJ2-3, with D possibly TRBD1 on 6 matching bases. The CDR3 runs 14 residues. Trimming took 5 bases from V and 2 from J, leaving 11 bases between them. CDR3 sequence (DNA): TGTGCCAGCAGTACAGGGTGGGACACAGATACGCAGTATTTT. Its translation is CASSTGWDTDTQYF.

This clonotype was recorded many times. Here the CDR3 reads CASRPEFGVRNIQYF. Here the CDR3 DNA reads TGTGCCAGCAGACCCGAATTCGGGGTCCGGAACATTCAGTACTTC. V and J are TRBV6-5 and TRBJ2-4; D possibly corresponds to TRBD2 (5 bases). This CDR3 comprises 15 residues. The germline gives CDR1 MNHEY, CDR2 SVGAGI. V was cut by 6 bases and J by 7 bases, with 19 bases left in between.

This rearrangement joins TRBV11-1 to TRBJ1-2, with D hard to call. CDR1 and CDR2 from the germline V gene are SGHAT and FQDESV (reference sequence). CDR3 size: 15 residues. Trimming cost V 1 base and J 5 bases, with 14 bases left between them. The CDR3 DNA follows: TGTGCCAGCAGCTTAGAGGCGTCAGCTGCATATGGCTACACCTTC. This gives the protein CASSLEASAAYGYTF.

As concerns this clonotype: A read error may account for a junction end that differs from germline. The chain employs TRBV25-1 and TRBJ2-7; D might be TRBD1 (6 bases). This CDR3 has 13 residues. Germline-derived CDR1 and CDR2 are MGHDK and SYGVNS. The chain's CDR3 is CASSDSGTGTLRF. The CDR3 DNA follows: TGTGCCAGCAGTGATTCGGGTACCGGGACACTCCGCTTC.

In this sample, this clonotype turned up many times. The V call is TRBV10-3, the J call TRBJ1-2; 8 bases map to TRBD1. The CDR3 spans 15 residues. The trim removed 2 bases at V and 10 bases at J, leaving 12 bases unmatched. Germline loops: CDR1 ENHRY, CDR2 SYGVKD. CDR3 coding DNA: TGTGCCATCAGTGAGAGGACAGGGACAATTGTATCCTACACCTTC. Amino acids: CAISERTGTIVSYTF.

This chain uses TRBV4-3 with TRBJ2-2; tentatively, D is TRBD2 (6 bases). Germline V gene lookup returns CDR1 LGHNA and CDR2 YSLEER. The CDR3 runs 18 residues. V was clipped by 2 bases and J by 0 bases, with 16 bases between them. CDR3 coding DNA: TGCGCCAGCAGCCAAAAACCCCCGGCGGGGACGAACACCGGGGAGCTGTTTTTT. Translation gives CASSQKPPAGTNTGELFF.

This sequence joins TRBV6-2 or TRBV6-3 and TRBJ1-1, with 9 bases that match TRBD1. Trimming cost V 2 bases and J 7 bases; bases outside gene matches: 8. This CDR3 comprises 15 residues. From germline, CDR1 is MNHEY and CDR2 SVGEGT. CDR3 DNA: TGTGCCAGCAGTTACAGGGGACAGGGTCTCAATGAAGCTTTCTTT. Translation: CASSYRGQGLNEAFF.

The chain employs TRBV7-3 and TRBJ2-5; TRBD2 is a possible D gene (5 bases). The closer fit of TRBJ2-1 to the DNA end suggests the J call may be wrong. Germline V gives CDR1 SGHTA, CDR2 FQGTGA. The CDR3 totals 13 residues. The CDR3, as DNA: TGTGCCAGCAGCTCCACTAGTTTTCAGACCCAGTTCTTC. Amino acid sequence: CASSSTSFQTQFF.

This clonotype has at least ten counts. The rearrangement joins TRBV7-2 to TRBJ1-2, with D uncertain. Germline V gene data show CDR1 as SGHTA and CDR2 as FQGNSA. This CDR3 has 14 amino acids. Trimming stripped 1 base from V and 0 bases from J, with 6 bases between. The CDR3 sequence: CASSLGFTNYGYTF. The CDR3 coding sequence is TGTGCCAGCAGCTTAGGGTTTACTAACTATGGCTACACCTTC.

The chain uses TRBV30 and TRBJ2-7, with a possible D match to TRBD2 (5 bases). The CDR3 has 15 amino acids. CDR1 is GTSNPN and CDR2 is SVGIG in the germline V gene (reference sequence). Trimming left V 0 bases short and J 2 bases short, with 14 bases between. The CDR3 DNA is TGTGCCTGGAGTGTACTAAAGGGAGTTACCTACGAGCAGTACTTC. Translating gives CAWSVLKGVTYEQYF.

The chain uses TRBV29-1 and TRBJ2-2; no reliable D call. Per germline, CDR1 SQVTM and CDR2 ANQGSEA. V shed 4 bases and J shed 1 base, with 7 bases lying between them. CDR3 size: 13 residues. CDR3 in amino acids: CSVVRMNTGELFF. In nucleotides, the CDR3 is TGCAGCGTTGTGAGAATGAACACCGGGGAGCTGTTTTTT.

This rearrangement joins TRBV28 to TRBJ2-5, with D possibly being TRBD1 (6 bases). The CDR3 has 15 residues. From germline, CDR1 is MDHEN and CDR2 SYDVKM. Trimming left V 4 bases short and J 1 base short, with 13 bases between. The CDR3 region is CASSSRQATQETQYF. As DNA, the CDR3 is TGTGCCAGCAGTTCCCGACAGGCGACCCAAGAGACCCAGTACTTC.

This clonotype was seen only a few times. This rearrangement joins TRBV29-1 to TRBJ2-1; D unresolved. The germline V and J ends were trimmed by 3 bases and 15 bases, with 15 bases remaining between them. CDR3 length: 11 residues. Germline-derived CDR1 and CDR2 are SQVTM and ANQGSEA. The CDR3 is CSVEKAIPPFF. The CDR3 nucleotides are TGCAGCGTTGAGAAGGCTATCCCCCCGTTCTTC.

The V and J genes are TRBV12-3 or TRBV12-4 and TRBJ1-2; D call uncertain. The V end was cut by 4 bases, the J end by 1 base, with 13 bases between. The CDR3 is made up of 15 amino acids. CDR3 sequence reads: CASSSDGRINYGYTF. The DNA of the CDR3 is TGTGCCAGCAGTTCGGACGGCCGGATTAACTATGGCTACACCTTC.